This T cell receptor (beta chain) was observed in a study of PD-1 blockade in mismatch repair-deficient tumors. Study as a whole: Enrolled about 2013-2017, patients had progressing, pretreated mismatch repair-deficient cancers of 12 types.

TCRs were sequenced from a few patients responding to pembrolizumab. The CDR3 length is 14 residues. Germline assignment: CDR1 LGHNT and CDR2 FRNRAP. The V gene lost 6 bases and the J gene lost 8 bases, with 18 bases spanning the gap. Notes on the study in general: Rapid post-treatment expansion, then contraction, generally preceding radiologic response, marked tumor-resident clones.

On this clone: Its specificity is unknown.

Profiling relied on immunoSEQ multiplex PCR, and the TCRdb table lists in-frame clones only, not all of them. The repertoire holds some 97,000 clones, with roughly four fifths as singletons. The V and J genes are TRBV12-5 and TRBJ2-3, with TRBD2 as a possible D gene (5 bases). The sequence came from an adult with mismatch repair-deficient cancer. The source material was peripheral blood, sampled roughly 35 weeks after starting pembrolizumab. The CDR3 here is CASGPGLGRPTQYF. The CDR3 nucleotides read TGTGCTAGTGGACCCGGACTCGGCCGCCCTACGCAGTATTTT.